These T cell receptor beta chains were read from a single sample in a study of T cell responses to AZD1222 COVID-19 vaccine. Profiled with immunoSEQ multiplex PCR; TCRdb holds only in-frame clones, not every one. The sample shows 130,000 to 150,000 clones, 85% to 90% of them seen only once. The sample here was peripheral blood, taken on day 0 of AZD1222 vaccination. These receptors were taken from an adult in good health. The CDR3 runs from the conserved cysteine through the conserved F or W. Each record gives: clone size, D gene, V gene, J gene, CDR3 protein, CDR3 DNA. D genes are given only for firm matches. Not every row has a clone size; where given, it reads once, few, many or a size class.

clone size: .
D gene: .
V gene: TRBV3-1/TRBV3-2
J gene: TRBJ2-3
CDR3 protein: CASALGGGQYF
CDR3 DNA: TGTGCCAGCGCCCTGGGGGGAGGGCAGTATTTT

clone size: .
D gene: .
V gene: TRBV27
J gene: TRBJ1-5
CDR3 protein: CASSLYAEGIEPQHF
CDR3 DNA: TGTGCCAGCAGTTTATATGCCGAGGGCATAGAGCCCCAGCATTTT

clone size: .
D gene: .
V gene: TRBV5-6
J gene: TRBJ1-1
CDR3 protein: CASSLAWFGTNTEAFF
CDR3 DNA: TGTGCCAGCAGCTTGGCCTGGTTCGGCACGAACACTGAAGCTTTCTTT

clone size: .
D gene: .
V gene: TRBV11-1
J gene: TRBJ2-5
CDR3 protein: CASSSIGGRTQETQYF
CDR3 DNA: TGTGCCAGCAGCTCCATTGGGGGTAGGACACAAGAGACCCAGTACTTC

clone size: .
D gene: TRBD1
V gene: TRBV5-1
J gene: TRBJ1-5
CDR3 protein: CASSLAGGSNQPQHF
CDR3 DNA: TGCGCCAGCAGCTTGGCAGGGGGCTCCAATCAGCCCCAGCATTTT

clone size: once
D gene: .
V gene: TRBV19
J gene: TRBJ2-7
CDR3 protein: CASMRGRAYEQYF
CDR3 DNA: TGTGCCAGTATGAGGGGGAGGGCCTACGAGCAGTACTTC

clone size: .
D gene: .
V gene: TRBV7-9
J gene: TRBJ1-6
CDR3 protein: CASGGGYNSPLHF
CDR3 DNA: TGTGCCAGCGGGGGAGGGTATAATTCACCCCTCCACTTT

clone size: .
D gene: .
V gene: TRBV6-5
J gene: TRBJ2-7
CDR3 protein: CAKWTAPGSYEQYF
CDR3 DNA: TGTGCCAAGTGGACAGCCCCCGGCTCCTACGAGCAGTACTTC

clone size: few
D gene: TRBD1
V gene: TRBV6-5
J gene: TRBJ2-7
CDR3 protein: CASSRGGQGTYEQYF
CDR3 DNA: TGTGCCAGCAGCCGAGGAGGACAGGGCACCTACGAGCAGTACTTC

clone size: .
D gene: TRBD2
V gene: TRBV5-8
J gene: TRBJ2-1
CDR3 protein: CASSSRLAIYNEQFF
CDR3 DNA: TGTGCCAGCAGCTCCCGACTAGCCATCTACAATGAGCAGTTCTTC

clone size: .
D gene: TRBD1
V gene: TRBV6-5
J gene: TRBJ1-5
CDR3 protein: CASSPTGGSNQPQHF
CDR3 DNA: TGTGCCAGCAGTCCAACAGGGGGCTCGAACCAGCCCCAGCATTTT

clone size: .
D gene: .
V gene: TRBV2
J gene: TRBJ1-2
CDR3 protein: CASSNRGDYGYTF
CDR3 DNA: TGTGCCAGCAGTAATAGGGGGGACTATGGCTACACCTTC

clone size: .
D gene: TRBD2
V gene: TRBV5-1
J gene: TRBJ2-3
CDR3 protein: CASSLAWSSGGGTDTQYF
CDR3 DNA: TGCGCCAGCAGCTTGGCCTGGTCTAGCGGGGGGGGCACAGATACGCAGTATTTT

clone size: .
D gene: .
V gene: TRBV4-1
J gene: TRBJ2-1
CDR3 protein: CASSRGQGFNEQFF
CDR3 DNA: TGCGCCAGCAGCCGAGGGCAGGGATTCAATGAGCAGTTCTTC